The present T cell receptor (beta chain) was sequenced within a study of blood T cell repertoires in COVID-19. Turning to the study itself: T cells, B-cell-depleted T cells, or PBMCs provided the cDNA or gDNA that served as material.

Resolution of symptoms, clearance, or two negative PCRs was present in recovered Cohort 3 donors. Clones were read by immunoSEQ multiplex PCR, and TCRdb kept only the in-frame ones, dropping some. Of 250,000 to 400,000 clones listed, around 87% are singletons. The CDR3 consists of 14 residues. Trimming removed 7 bases from V and 2 bases from J, with 14 bases in between. Germline V lookup: CDR1 LNHDA, CDR2 SQIVND (reference sequence). The sample comprised PBMCs or T cells enriched from blood (not recorded which). This chain connects TRBV19 to TRBJ1-2; the D gene is possibly TRBD1 (6 bases). The sequence came from a woman aged 30 to 39 who had recovered from COVID-19. The DNA for the CDR3 is TGTGCCAGTACCAGAGAGGGGGACAACTATGGCTACACCTTC. This gives the protein CASTREGDNYGYTF. The full variable domain, with the rest looked up from reference TRBV19 and TRBJ1-2, is DGGITQSPKYLFRKEGQNVTLSCEQNLNHDAMYWYRQDPGQGLRLIYYSQIVNDFQKGDIAEGYSVSREKKESFPLTVTSAQKNPTAFYLCASTREGDNYGYTFGSGTRLTVV.